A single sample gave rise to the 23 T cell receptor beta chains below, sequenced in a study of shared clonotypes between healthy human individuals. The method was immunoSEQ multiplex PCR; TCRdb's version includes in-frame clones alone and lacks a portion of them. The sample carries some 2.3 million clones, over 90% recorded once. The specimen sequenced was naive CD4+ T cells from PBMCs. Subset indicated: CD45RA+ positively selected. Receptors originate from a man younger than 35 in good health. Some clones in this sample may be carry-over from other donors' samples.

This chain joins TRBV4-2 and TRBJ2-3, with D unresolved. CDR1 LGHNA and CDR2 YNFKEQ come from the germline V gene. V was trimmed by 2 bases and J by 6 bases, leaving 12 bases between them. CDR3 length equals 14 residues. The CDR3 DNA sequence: TGTGCCAGCAGCCAATTCCCGGGCCGGGATACGCAGTATTTT. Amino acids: CASSQFPGRDTQYF.

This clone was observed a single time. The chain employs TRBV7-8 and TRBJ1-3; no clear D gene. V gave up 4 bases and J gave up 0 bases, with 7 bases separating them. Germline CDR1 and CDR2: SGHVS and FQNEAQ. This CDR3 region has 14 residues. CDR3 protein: CASSSGYSGNTIYF. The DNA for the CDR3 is TGTGCCAGCAGCTCAGGATACTCTGGAAACACCATATATTTT.

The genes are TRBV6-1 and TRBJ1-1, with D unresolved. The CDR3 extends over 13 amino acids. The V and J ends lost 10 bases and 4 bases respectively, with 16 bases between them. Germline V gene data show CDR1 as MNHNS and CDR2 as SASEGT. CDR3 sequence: CANSEFSVTEAFF. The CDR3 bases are TGTGCCAACTCGGAGTTCTCGGTCACTGAAGCTTTCTTT.

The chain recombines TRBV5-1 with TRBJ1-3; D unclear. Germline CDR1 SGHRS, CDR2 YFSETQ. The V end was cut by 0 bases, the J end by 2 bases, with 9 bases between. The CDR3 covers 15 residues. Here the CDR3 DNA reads TGCGCCAGCAGCTTGGAGTCAGCCCCTGGAAACACCATATATTTT. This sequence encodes CASSLESAPGNTIYF.

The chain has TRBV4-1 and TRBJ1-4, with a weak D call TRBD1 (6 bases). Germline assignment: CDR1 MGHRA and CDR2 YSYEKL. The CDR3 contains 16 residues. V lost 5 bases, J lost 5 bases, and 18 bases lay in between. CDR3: CASSGGTKEGNEKLFF. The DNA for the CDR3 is TGCGCCAGCAGCGGGGGCACAAAGGAGGGGAATGAAAAACTGTTTTTT.

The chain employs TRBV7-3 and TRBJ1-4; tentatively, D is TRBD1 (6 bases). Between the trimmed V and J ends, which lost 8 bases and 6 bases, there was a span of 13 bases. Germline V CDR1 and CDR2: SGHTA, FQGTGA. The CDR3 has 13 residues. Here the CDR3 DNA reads TGTGCCAGCTCCTTGGGGGCAGATGAAAAACTGTTTTTT. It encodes CASSLGADEKLFF.

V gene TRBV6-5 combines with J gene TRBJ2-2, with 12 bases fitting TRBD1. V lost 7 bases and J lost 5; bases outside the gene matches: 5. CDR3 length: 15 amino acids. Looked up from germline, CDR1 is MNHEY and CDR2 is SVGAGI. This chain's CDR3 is CASTWDRGRTGELFF. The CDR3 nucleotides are TGTGCCAGCACCTGGGACAGGGGGCGGACCGGGGAGCTGTTTTTT.

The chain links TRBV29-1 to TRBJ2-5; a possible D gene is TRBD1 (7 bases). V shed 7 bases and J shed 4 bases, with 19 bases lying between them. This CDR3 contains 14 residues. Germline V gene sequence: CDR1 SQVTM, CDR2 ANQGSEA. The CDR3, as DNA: TGCAGCGGGGAGGAGAGGGGGCTCGGAGAGACCCAGTACTTC. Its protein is CSGEERGLGETQYF. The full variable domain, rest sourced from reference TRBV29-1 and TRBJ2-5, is SAVISQKPSRDICQRGTSLTIQCQVDSQVTMMFWYRQQPGQSLTLIATANQGSEATYESGFVIDKFPISRPNLTFSTLTVSNMSPEDSSIYLCSGEERGLGETQYFGPGTRLLVL.

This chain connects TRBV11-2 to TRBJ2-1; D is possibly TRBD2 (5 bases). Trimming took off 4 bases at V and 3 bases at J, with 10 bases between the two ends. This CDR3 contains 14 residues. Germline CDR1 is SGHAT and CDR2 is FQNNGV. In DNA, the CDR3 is TGTGCCAGCAGCTACAGCCGGGACTACAATGAGCAGTTCTTC. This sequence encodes CASSYSRDYNEQFF.

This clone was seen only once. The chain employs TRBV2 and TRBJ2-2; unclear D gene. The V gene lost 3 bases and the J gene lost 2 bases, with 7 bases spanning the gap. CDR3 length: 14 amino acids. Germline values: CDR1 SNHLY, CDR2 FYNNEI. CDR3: CASSEYSNTGELFF. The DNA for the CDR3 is TGTGCCAGCAGTGAGTATAGTAACACCGGGGAGCTGTTTTTT.

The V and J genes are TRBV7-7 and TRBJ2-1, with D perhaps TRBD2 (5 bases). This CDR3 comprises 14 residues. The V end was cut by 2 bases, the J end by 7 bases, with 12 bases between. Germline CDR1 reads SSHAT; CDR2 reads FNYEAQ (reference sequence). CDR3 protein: CASSLFGRTNEQFF. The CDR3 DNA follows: TGTGCCAGCAGCTTATTTGGGAGAACGAATGAGCAGTTCTTC.

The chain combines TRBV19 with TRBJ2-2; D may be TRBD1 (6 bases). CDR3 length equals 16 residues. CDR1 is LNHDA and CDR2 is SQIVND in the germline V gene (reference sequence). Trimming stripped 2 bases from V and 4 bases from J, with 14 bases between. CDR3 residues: CASSIRAGVGTGELFF. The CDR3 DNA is TGTGCCAGTAGTATAAGGGCAGGGGTTGGCACCGGGGAGCTGTTTTTT.

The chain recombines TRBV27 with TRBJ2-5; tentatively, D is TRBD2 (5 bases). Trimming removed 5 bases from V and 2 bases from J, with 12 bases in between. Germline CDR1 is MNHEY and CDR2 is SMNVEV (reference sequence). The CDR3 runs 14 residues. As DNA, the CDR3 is TGTGCCAGCAGTCGCGGACGAGGGCAAGAGACCCAGTACTTC. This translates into CASSRGRGQETQYF.

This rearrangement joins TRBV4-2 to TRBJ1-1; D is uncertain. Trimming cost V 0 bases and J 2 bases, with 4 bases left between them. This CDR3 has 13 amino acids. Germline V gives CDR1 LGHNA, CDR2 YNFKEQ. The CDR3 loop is CASSQDTNTEAFF. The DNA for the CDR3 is TGTGCCAGCAGCCAAGATACTAACACTGAAGCTTTCTTT.

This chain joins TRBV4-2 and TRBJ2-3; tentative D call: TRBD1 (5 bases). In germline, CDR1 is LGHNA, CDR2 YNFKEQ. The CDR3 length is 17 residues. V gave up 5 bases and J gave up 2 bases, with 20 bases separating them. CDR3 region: CASSERVWKQDTDTQYF. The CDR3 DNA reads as TGTGCCAGCAGCGAACGGGTTTGGAAACAGGACACAGATACGCAGTATTTT.

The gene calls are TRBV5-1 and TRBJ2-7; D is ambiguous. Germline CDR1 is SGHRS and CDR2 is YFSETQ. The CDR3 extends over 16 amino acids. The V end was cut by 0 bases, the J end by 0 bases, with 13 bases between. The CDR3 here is CASSLGLHASSYEQYF. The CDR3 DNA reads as TGCGCCAGCAGCTTGGGACTCCACGCTAGCTCCTACGAGCAGTACTTC.

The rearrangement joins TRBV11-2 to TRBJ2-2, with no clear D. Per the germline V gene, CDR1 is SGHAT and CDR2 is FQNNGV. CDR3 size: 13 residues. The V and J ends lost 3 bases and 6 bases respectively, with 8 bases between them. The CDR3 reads CASSLPFAGELFF. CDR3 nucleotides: TGTGCCAGCAGCTTGCCCTTTGCCGGGGAGCTGTTTTTT.

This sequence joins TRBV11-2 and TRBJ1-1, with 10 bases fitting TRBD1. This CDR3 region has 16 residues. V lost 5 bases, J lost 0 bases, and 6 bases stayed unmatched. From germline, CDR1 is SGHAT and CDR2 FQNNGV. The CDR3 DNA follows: TGTGCCAGCAGCCGGGGACAGGGGATAATGAACACTGAAGCTTTCTTT. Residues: CASSRGQGIMNTEAFF.

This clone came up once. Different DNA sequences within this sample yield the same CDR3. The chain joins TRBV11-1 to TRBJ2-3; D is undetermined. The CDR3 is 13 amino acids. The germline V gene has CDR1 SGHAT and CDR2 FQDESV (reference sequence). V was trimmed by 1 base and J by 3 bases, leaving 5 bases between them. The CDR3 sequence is CASSLERTDTQYF. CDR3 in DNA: TGTGCCAGCAGCTTAGAGCGAACAGATACGCAGTATTTT.

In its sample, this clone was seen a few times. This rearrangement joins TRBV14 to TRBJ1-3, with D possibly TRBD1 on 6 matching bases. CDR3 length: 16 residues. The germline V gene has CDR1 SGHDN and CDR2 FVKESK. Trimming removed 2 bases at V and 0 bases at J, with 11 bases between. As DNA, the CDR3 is TGTGCCAGCAGCCAACAGGACAGATCCTCTGGAAACACCATATATTTT. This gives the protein CASSQQDRSSGNTIYF.

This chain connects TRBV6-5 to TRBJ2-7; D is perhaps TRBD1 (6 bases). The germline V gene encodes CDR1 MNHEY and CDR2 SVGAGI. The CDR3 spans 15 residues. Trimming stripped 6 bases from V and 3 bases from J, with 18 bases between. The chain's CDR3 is CASRPFTGYFYEQYF. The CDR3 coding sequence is TGTGCCAGCAGACCCTTTACAGGGTATTTCTACGAGCAGTACTTC.

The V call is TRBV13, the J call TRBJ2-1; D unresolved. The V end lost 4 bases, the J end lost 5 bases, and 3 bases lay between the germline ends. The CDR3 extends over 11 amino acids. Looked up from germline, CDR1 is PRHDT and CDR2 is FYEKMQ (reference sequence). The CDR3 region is CASSWHNEQFF. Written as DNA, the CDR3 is TGTGCCAGCAGCTGGCACAATGAGCAGTTCTTC. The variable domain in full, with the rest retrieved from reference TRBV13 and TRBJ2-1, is AAGVIQSPRHLIKEKRETATLKCYPIPRHDTVYWYQQGPGQDPQFLISFYEKMQSDKGSIPDRFSAQQFSDYHSELNMSSLELGDSALYFCASSWHNEQFFGPGTRLTVL.

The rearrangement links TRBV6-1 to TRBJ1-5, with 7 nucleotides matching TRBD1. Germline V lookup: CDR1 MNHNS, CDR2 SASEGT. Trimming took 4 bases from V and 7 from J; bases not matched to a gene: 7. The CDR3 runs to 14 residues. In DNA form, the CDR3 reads TGTGCCAGCAGTGTAAGGGGGCAAGGACAGCCCCAGCATTTT. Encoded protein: CASSVRGQGQPQHF.